This T cell receptor beta chain was captured in a study of blood T cell repertoires in COVID-19. Study at large: The analysed material was cDNA or gDNA that came from T cells, B-cell-depleted T cells, or PBMCs.

Original methodology: Researchers report that nucleated cell counts were estimated from reference gene primer amplification. TCRdb's table, derived via immunoSEQ multiplex PCR, lists solely in-frame clones and lacks some. The DNA was the basis for D and trimming; V, J and clone size are from that table. The table lists 150,000 to 200,000 clones, roughly 90% of them singletons. The CDR3 loop spans 11 amino acids. Trimming pared 6 bases from V and 1 base from J, leaving 4 bases between. Germline V gene data show CDR1 as SNHLY and CDR2 as FYNNEI. Participant age was about 18 to 95 years, and participants resided in fewer than 30 US areas. Participant reports of clinical history set cohort assignment.

This clonotype was sampled from a woman younger than 30 who had recovered from COVID-19. What was sequenced was PBMCs or T cells enriched from blood (not recorded which). The V gene is TRBV2, the J gene TRBJ2-7; no definite D call. The CDR3 nucleotides read TGTGCCAGCAGGGCTTCCTACGAGCAGTACTTC. Translating gives CASRASYEQYF.